The 15 T cell receptor beta chains given below trace back to one sample, sequenced in a study of T-cell reconstitution after alpha-beta-depleted transplantation in children. Preparation of the TCRbeta library used unique molecular identifiers. One entry per CDR3 protein, called by TCRdb with MiXCR from the PCR reads. The data contain around 420,000 distinct CDR3 sequences, 16% of them singletons. The sequencing here drew on PBMCs, mostly from graft donor cells, taken 360 days after TCRalphabeta/CD19-depleted stem cell transplant. All receptors come from a boy under two years old who had a stem cell transplant for Wiskott-Aldrich syndrome, so the T cells may come from the graft donor.

This chain links TRBV10-3 with TRBJ2-3; a possible D gene is TRBD1 (6 bases). This CDR3 has 14 residues. V lost 10 bases, J lost 4 bases, and 18 bases lay in between. The V gene's germline CDR1 is ENHRY and CDR2 SYGVKD. The CDR3 DNA reads as TGTGCCACCCAATACAGGGTTGGACCAGATACGCAGTATTTT. Its translation: CATQYRVGPDTQYF.

The rearrangement uses TRBV28 and TRBJ2-7; D gene ambiguous. With 6 bases removed from V and 2 bases from J, the gap between germline ends came to 11 bases. The CDR3 totals 13 residues. CDR1 and CDR2 (germline): MDHEN, SYDVKM. As DNA, the CDR3 is TGTGCCAGCAGGACACAACGACCCTACGAGCAGTACTTC. As protein: CASRTQRPYEQYF.

J is TRBJ2-1 and V is TRBV9, with D unresolved. Germline values: CDR1 SGDLS, CDR2 YYNGEE. Trimming shortened V by 0 bases and J by 1 base, and 8 bases separated the two germline ends. This CDR3 has 15 amino acids. CDR3 nucleotide sequence: TGTGCCAGCAGCGTAGCCGGTGATTCCTACAATGAGCAGTTCTTC. Its protein product is CASSVAGDSYNEQFF.

Only a few counts were recorded for this clonotype. The rearrangement uses TRBV12-3 or TRBV12-4 and TRBJ2-1; 8 bases are a match to TRBD2. The CDR3 has 17 residues. V lost 0 bases to trimming and J lost 1 base; unmatched junction nucleotides: 5. The CDR3, as DNA: TGTGCCAGCAGTTTAGCCAGCGGGAGAAGATCCTACAATGAGCAGTTCTTC. Its translation is CASSLASGRRSYNEQFF.

This clonotype was found a few times. The chain uses TRBV7-9 and TRBJ2-1; tentatively, D is TRBD2 (5 bases). In germline, CDR1 is SEHNR, CDR2 FQNEAQ (reference sequence). V lost 5 bases, J lost 12 bases, and 14 bases lay in between. This CDR3 region has 12 residues. The CDR3 spells CASSPNELGQFF. The CDR3 region has the DNA TGTGCCAGCAGCCCCAATGAACTAGGGCAGTTCTTC.

V and J are TRBV29-1 and TRBJ2-1; TRBD1 or TRBD2 may be the D gene (6 bases each). Germline CDR1 reads SQVTM; CDR2 reads ANQGSEA. V lost 1 base to trimming and J lost 8 bases, with 15 bases between them. The CDR3 sequence is 14 residues long. CDR3 loop: CSVEGRGRFDEQFF. In DNA, the CDR3 is TGCAGCGTTGAAGGTAGGGGGAGGTTCGATGAGCAGTTCTTC.

The chain employs TRBV21-1 and TRBJ2-7; the table names TRBD2, a call not compared with the DNA. TRBV21-1 has pseudogene status. The CDR3 spans 16 residues. For the CDR3, the DNA is TGTGCCAGCAGCAAGGTGTTAGTCGGACGGCCTATCGGGCAGTACTTC. Protein product: CASSKVLVGRPIGQYF.

This chain's CDR3 is CASSSQGAIHYFSYNEQFF. The CDR3 DNA reads TGCGCCAGCAGCTCACAGGGGGCTATACACTATTTCTCCTACAATGAGCAGTTCTTC. The J gene is TRBJ2-1, the V gene TRBV5-1, with TRBD1 matching 9 bases. Germline assignment: CDR1 SGHRS and CDR2 YFSETQ. The CDR3 covers 19 residues. Trimming took 3 bases from V and 0 from J; bases not matched to a gene: 13.

This clonotype was recorded many times. The chain links TRBV5-1 to TRBJ2-7; D is tentatively TRBD1 or TRBD2 (7 bases each). CDR1 is SGHRS and CDR2 is YFSETQ in the germline V gene. With 7 bases removed from V and 2 bases from J, the gap between germline ends came to 16 bases. The CDR3 runs 14 residues. Written as DNA, the CDR3 is TGCGCCAGCGCTGTCGGGGGGACAGCCTACGAGCAGTACTTC. It translates to CASAVGGTAYEQYF.

The chain uses TRBV9 and TRBJ2-7; D is possibly TRBD2 (8 bases). CDR1 and CDR2 (germline): SGDLS, YYNGEE. The length of the CDR3 is 15 residues. The ends were cut back, 4 bases at V and 4 bases at J, with 18 bases in the middle. The CDR3 is CASSQGELAGYEQYF. The CDR3 DNA sequence: TGTGCCAGCAGCCAGGGGGAGCTAGCGGGTTACGAGCAGTACTTC. The full variable domain, its missing parts supplied by reference TRBV9 and TRBJ2-7, is DSGVTQTPKHLITATGQRVTLRCSPRSGDLSVYWYQQSLDQGLQFLIQYYNGEERAKGNILERFSAQQFPDLHSELNLSSLELGDSALYFCASSQGELAGYEQYFGPGTRLTVT.

This clonotype appeared a few times. The chain is built from TRBV5-1 and TRBJ2-7, with a possible D match to TRBD2 (6 bases). This CDR3 contains 15 residues. The V gene lost 4 bases and the J gene lost 7 bases, with 21 bases spanning the gap. CDR1 is SGHRS and CDR2 is YFSETQ in the germline V gene. The CDR3 sequence: CASSGLGGAREEQYF. The DNA for the CDR3 is TGCGCCAGCAGCGGATTGGGCGGGGCGAGGGAAGAGCAGTACTTC.

This clonotype was seen only a few times. The rearrangement links TRBV4-1 to TRBJ2-5; D may be TRBD2 (6 bases). The CDR3 sequence is 15 residues long. V lost 1 base to trimming and J lost 4 bases, with 13 bases between them. Germline V gene lookup returns CDR1 MGHRA and CDR2 YSYEKL. As DNA, the CDR3 is TGCGCCAGCAGCCAAGCCGGGTGGAGGGTAGAGACCCAGTACTTC. Its translation: CASSQAGWRVETQYF.

Only a few counts were recorded for this clonotype. This chain uses TRBV5-1 with TRBJ2-6; D is unresolved. CDR3 size: 16 residues. Germline assignment: CDR1 SGHRS and CDR2 YFSETQ. Trimming shortened V by 0 bases and J by 0 bases, and 7 bases separated the two germline ends. The CDR3 is CASSLGRFSGANVLTF. The CDR3 DNA is TGCGCCAGCAGCTTGGGACGTTTCTCTGGGGCCAACGTCCTGACTTTC.

A remark on this clonotype: Mismatch with germline at one junction end may stem from a read error. The genes are TRBV2 and TRBJ2-7; D is possibly TRBD1 (7 bases). Germline V lookup: CDR1 SNHLY, CDR2 FYNNEI. There are 16 residues in the CDR3. CDR3 bases: TGTGCCAGCAGTGAAGCCGCGGGACAGTTAGGCTACGAGCAGCACTTC. This codes for CASSEAAGQLGYEQHF.

V gene TRBV18 combines with J gene TRBJ2-2; D is ambiguous. This CDR3 is 14 amino acids long. The germline V gene encodes CDR1 KGHSH and CDR2 LQKENI. Trimming pared 3 bases from V and 7 bases from J, leaving 12 bases between. CDR3 residues: CASSPTLRSGELFF. In nucleotides, the CDR3 is TGTGCCAGCTCACCGACCCTAAGGAGCGGGGAGCTGTTTTTT.